This T cell receptor (beta chain) was identified during a study of cytomegalovirus exposure and HLA in healthy donors. Study in general: Per a later analysis, the approximately 700 first-cohort and approximately 120 validation repertoires shared one platform. Overall study findings and caveats: Specificity of a few CMV-associated chains for CMV antigens was verified in vitro. The authors enumerated around 150 TCR beta chains as linked to cytomegalovirus.

Germline CDR1 SGHNT, CDR2 YYREEE (reference sequence). The CDR3 is 13 amino acids. Between the trimmed V and J ends, which lost 4 bases and 1 base, there was a span of 7 bases. Details on this clone: Its specificity is not known.

Profiled with immunoSEQ multiplex PCR; TCRdb holds only in-frame clones, not every one. The sample includes some 270,000 clones, about 86% seen only once; the top ten take 1%. This chain uses TRBV5-4 with TRBJ2-3, with D maybe TRBD1 (5 bases). This sequence was found in a young woman in good health and CMV-seronegative. The specimen was PBMCs. The CDR3 sequence is CASSATGTDTQYF. The CDR3 DNA sequence: TGTGCCAGCAGCGCGACAGGCACAGATACGCAGTATTTT.